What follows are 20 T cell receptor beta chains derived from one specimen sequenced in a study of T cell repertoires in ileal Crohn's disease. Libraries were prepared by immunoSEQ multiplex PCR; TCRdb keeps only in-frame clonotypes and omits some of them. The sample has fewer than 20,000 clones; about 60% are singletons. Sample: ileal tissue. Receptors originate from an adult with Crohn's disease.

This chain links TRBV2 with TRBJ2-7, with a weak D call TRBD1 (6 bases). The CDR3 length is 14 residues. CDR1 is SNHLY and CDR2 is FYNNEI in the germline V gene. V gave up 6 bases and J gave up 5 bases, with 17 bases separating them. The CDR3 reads CASRNRDNSNEQYF. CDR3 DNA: TGTGCCAGCAGGAACCGGGACAATTCCAACGAGCAGTACTTC.

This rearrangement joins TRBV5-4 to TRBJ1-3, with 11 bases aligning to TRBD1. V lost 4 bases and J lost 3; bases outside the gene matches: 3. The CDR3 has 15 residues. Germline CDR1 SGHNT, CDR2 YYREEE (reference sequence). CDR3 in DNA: TGTGCCAGCAGCCAGGGACAGGGGGATGGAAACACCATATATTTT. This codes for CASSQGQGDGNTIYF.

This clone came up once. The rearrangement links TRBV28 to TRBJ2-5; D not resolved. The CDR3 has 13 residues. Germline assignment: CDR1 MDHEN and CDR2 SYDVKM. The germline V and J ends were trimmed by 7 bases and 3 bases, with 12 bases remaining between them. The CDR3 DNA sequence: TGTGCCAGCACCATCGAGGAGAAAGAGACCCAGTACTTC. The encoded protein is CASTIEEKETQYF.

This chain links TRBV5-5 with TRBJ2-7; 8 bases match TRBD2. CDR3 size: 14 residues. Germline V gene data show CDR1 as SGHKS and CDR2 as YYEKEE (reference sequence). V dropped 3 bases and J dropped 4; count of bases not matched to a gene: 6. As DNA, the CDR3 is TGTGCCAGCAGCTCGGGGACTAGAATTTACGAGCAGTACTTC. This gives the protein CASSSGTRIYEQYF.

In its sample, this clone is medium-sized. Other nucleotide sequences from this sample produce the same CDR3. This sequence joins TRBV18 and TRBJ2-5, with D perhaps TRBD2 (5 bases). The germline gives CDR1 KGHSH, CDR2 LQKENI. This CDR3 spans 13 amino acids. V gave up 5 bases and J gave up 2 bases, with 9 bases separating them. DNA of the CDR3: TGTGCCAGCTCAGAGGGCGGACAAGAGACCCAGTACTTC. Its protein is CASSEGGQETQYF.

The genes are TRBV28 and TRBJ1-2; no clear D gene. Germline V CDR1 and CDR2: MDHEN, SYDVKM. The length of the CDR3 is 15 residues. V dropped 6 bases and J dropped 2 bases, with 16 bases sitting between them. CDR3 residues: CASSYSDGKNYGYTF. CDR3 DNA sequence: TGTGCCAGCAGCTACTCCGACGGGAAGAACTATGGCTACACCTTC.

The CDR3 DNA follows: TGTGCCAGCTCACTAGCGGGGGGATCCTACGAGCAGTACTTC. This encodes CASSLAGGSYEQYF. The chain uses TRBV18 and TRBJ2-7, with 10 bases that match TRBD2. This CDR3 contains 14 residues. Trimming cost V 4 bases and J 1 base; bases outside gene matches: 1. CDR1 KGHSH and CDR2 LQKENI come from the germline V gene.

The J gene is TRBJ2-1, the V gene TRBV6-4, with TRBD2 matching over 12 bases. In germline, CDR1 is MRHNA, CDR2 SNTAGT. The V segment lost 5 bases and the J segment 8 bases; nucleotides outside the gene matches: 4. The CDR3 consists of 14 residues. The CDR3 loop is CASSTGLAGYEQFF. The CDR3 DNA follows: TGTGCCAGCAGTACGGGACTAGCGGGCTATGAGCAGTTCTTC.

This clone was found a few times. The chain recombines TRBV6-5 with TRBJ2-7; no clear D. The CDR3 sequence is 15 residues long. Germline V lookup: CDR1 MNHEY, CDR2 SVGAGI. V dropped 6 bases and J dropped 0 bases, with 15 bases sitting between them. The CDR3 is CASSPQIISSYEQYF. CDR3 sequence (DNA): TGTGCCAGCAGCCCTCAAATAATTAGCTCCTACGAGCAGTACTTC.

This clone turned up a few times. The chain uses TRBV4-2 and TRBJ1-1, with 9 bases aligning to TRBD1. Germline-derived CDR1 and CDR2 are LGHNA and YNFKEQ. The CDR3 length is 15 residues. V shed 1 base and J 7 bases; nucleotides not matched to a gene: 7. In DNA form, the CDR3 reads TGTGCCAGCAGCCAAGGATGGGGACAGGGAGGTGAAGCTTTCTTT. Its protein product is CASSQGWGQGGEAFF.

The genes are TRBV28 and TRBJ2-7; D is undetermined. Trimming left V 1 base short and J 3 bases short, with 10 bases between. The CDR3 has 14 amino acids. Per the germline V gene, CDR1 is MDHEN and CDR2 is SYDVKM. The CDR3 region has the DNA TGTGCCAGCAGTTTATCTGGCGGCGACTACGAGCAGTACTTC. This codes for CASSLSGGDYEQYF.

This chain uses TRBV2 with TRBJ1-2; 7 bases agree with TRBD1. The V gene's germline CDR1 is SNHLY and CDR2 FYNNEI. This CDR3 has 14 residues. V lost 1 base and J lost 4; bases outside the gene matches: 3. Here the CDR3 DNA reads TGTGCCAGCAGTGAAGGCGGGACAGTCTATGGCTACACCTTC. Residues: CASSEGGTVYGYTF.

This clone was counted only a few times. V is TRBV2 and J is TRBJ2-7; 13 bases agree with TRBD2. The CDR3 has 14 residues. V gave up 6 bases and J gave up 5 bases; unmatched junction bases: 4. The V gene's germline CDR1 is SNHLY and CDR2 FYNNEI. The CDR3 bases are TGTGCCAGCAGGGGGACTAGCGGGATGAACGAGCAGTACTTC. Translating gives CASRGTSGMNEQYF.

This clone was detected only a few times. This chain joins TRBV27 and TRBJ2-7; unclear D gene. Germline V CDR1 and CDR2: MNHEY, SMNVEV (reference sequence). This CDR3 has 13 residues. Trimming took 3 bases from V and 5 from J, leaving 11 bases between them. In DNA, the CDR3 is TGTGCCAGCAGTTTGAGTGTTTTCCACGAGCAGTACTTC. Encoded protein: CASSLSVFHEQYF.

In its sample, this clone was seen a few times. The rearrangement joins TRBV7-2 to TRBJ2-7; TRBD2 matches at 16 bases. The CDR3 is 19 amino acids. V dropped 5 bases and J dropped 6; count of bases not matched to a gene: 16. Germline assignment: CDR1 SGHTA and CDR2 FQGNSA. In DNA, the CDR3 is TGTGCCAGCAGCCGAGGGACGGGACTAGCGGGAGGGCCCGGGTTCGAGCAGTACTTC. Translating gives CASSRGTGLAGGPGFEQYF.

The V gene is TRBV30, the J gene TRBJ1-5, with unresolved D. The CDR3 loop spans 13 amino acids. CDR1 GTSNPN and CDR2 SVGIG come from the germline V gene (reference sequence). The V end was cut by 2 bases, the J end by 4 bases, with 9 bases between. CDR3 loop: CAWSLAANQPQHF. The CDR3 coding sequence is TGTGCCTGGAGTCTTGCGGCAAATCAGCCCCAGCATTTT.

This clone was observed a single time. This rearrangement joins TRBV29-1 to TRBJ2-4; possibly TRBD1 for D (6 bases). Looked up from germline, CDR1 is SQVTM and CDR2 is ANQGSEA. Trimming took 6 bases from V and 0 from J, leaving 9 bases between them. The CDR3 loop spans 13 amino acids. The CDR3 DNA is TGCAGCGTGGGACACCTAGCCAAAAACATTCAGTACTTC. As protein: CSVGHLAKNIQYF.

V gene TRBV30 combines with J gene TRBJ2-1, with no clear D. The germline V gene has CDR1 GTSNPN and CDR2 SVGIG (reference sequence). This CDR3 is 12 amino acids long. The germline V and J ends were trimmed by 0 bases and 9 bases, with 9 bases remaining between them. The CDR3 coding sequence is TGTGCCTGGAGTGTAATGGTCGGTGAGCAGTTCTTC. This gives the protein CAWSVMVGEQFF. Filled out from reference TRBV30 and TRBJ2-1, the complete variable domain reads SQTIHQWPATLVQPVGSPLSLECTVEGTSNPNLYWYRQAAGRGLQLLFYSVGIGQISSEVPQNLSASRPQDRQFILSSKKLLLSDSGFYLCAWSVMVGEQFFGPGTRLTVL.

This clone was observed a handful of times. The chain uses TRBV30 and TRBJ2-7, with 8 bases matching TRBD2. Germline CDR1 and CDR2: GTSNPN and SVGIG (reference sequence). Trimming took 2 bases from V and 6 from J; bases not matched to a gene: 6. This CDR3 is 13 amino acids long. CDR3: CAWSIREGLEQYF. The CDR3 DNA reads TGTGCCTGGAGTATTCGGGAGGGCCTCGAGCAGTACTTC.

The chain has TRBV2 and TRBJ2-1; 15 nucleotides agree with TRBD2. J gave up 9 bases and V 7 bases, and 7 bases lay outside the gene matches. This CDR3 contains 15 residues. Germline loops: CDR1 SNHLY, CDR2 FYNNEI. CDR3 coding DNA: TGTGCCAGCACCCCGAGGACTAGCGGGAGGGGTGAGCAGTTCTTC. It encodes CASTPRTSGRGEQFF.